This T cell receptor beta chain came from a study of T cell responses to AZD1222 COVID-19 vaccine (dated by TCRdb to the early 2020s). Regarding the research as a whole: A total of more than 230 trial participants underwent TCR sequencing, of whom about 200 had received two doses of AZD1222 and about 25 had received two doses of the MenACWY control vaccine. Trial participants were enrolled by age into 18-55, 56-69 and 70-plus year subgroups, with roughly 150, 30 and 60 TCR-sequenced participants respectively.

V was cut back by 3 bases and J by 4 bases, leaving a gap of 7 bases between them. Based on the germline V gene, the CDR1 and CDR2 sequences are SGHRS and YFSETQ. The CDR3 contains 12 residues, cysteine and phenylalanine counted. Here the CDR3 DNA is all that survives: 36 bases in frame from base 1. What the work shows at the level of the full study, not this receptor alone: Reportedly, close to half of the unique spike-specific TCRs recognized epitopes lying outside the regions that are mutated in the B.1.351 and B.1.1.7 variants. The 56-69-year group was small, and its depth increase did not reach significance, likely because of low power. Because no samples from the day 14 peak response were available, repertoires could be characterized only after the peak T cell response. Spike-specific TCR breadth and depth rose significantly after two AZD1222 doses compared with day 0 and with MenACWY recipients. Vaccine-associated CD4 TCRs spanned the whole spike protein, with dominant responses in regions 160-218 and 743-854. Only five or six AZD1222 recipients were SARS-CoV-2 seropositive at baseline, limiting conclusions about previously exposed vaccinees. Participants were mostly white British and included more females than males, and it was suggested by the authors that clonal diversity may have been underestimated.

What this sample's time point label stands for: about 28 days (+/-7) after the second vaccine dose. AZD1222 recipients with second doses at about 4 weeks or about 12 weeks were pooled, because spike-specific TCR depth and breadth did not differ between schedules. Vaccinee samples were obtained from the UK trials COV001 and COV002, which included a single-blind randomized controlled phase 2/3 trial of AZD1222 (ChAdOx1 nCoV-19) in healthy adults. For TCRbeta chain sequencing, PBMC samples were collected from trial participants at day 0 and at day 28 after the second dose. The table lists this clone with a count of one. Its binding antigen is unknown. Nothing much larger sits one base from this clone, and base qualities are not available. The CDR3 regions of human TCRbeta chains were analyzed by immunosequencing. In the source study's methods: TCRs in the repertoires were compared against a reference library of SARS-CoV-2-specific TCRs that had been generated with the MIRA antigen-specificity platform. Breadth was defined as the fraction of unique TCRs that were SARS-CoV-2-associated. Depth was defined as the fraction of total T cells that were SARS-CoV-2-associated. Using the MIRA data, each spike-specific TCR was mapped to the spike region that the TCR reacts to and placed in a CD4 or CD8 class. Log10-transformed breadth and depth values were compared by one-way ANOVA with Sidak's multiple comparisons tests. The table comes from immuneACCESS by way of TCRdb, which keeps in-frame sequences with V and J called. Part of the clones is missing from these tables; in studies checked, under half for an unresolved V gene and the rest for unknown reasons. V, J and clone size derive from that table, while D and trimming were established from the DNA sequence. Present in this sample are about 140,000 clones, roughly 92% of which were seen just once. Together, the top ten hold 3% to 4.5% of the sample.

The sequences come from peripheral blood, collected 28 days after the second AZD1222 dose. This clonotype was obtained from an adult who received the AZD1222 COVID-19 vaccine. The chain uses TRBV5-1 and TRBJ1-2, with the D gene not confidently named. The CDR3 corresponds to CASSSDFYGYTF. The DNA reads as follows: TGCGCCAGCAGCTCGGACTTCTATGGCTACACCTTC. Supplemented by the reference TRBV5-1 and TRBJ1-2 proteins around the CDR3, the complete variable domain is KAGVTQTPRYLIKTRGQQVTLSCSPISGHRSVSWYQQTPGQGLQFLFEYFSETQRNKGNFPGRFSGRQFSNSRSEMNVSTLELGDSALYLCASSSDFYGYTFGSGTRLTVV.